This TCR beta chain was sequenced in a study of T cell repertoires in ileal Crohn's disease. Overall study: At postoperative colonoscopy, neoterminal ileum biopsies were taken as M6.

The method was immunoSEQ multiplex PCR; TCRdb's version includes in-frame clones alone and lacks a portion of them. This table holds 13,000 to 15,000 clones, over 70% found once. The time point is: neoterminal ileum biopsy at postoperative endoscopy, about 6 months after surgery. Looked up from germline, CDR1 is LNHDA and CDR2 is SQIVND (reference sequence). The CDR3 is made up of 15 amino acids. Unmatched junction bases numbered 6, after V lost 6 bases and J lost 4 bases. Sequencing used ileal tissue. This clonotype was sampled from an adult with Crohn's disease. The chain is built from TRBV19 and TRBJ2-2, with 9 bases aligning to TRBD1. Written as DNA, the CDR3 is TGTGCCAGTAGAGTACAGGGGGCGCGCACCGGGGAGCTGTTTTTT. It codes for CASRVQGARTGELFF.